Each of the 30 T cell receptor beta chains below was sequenced from the same sample in a study of cytomegalovirus exposure and HLA in healthy donors. PCR employed 60 Vbeta and 13 Jbeta primers. The table came from immunoSEQ multiplex PCR; TCRdb's copy has only in-frame clones and leaves some out. The sample yields about 130,000 clones, 81% seen once. Sample: PBMCs. Receptor source: a man aged 18 to 35 in good health and CMV-seronegative.

The genes are TRBV5-1 and TRBJ2-3; 9 bases line up with TRBD2. V shed 3 bases and J 8 bases; nucleotides not matched to a gene: 13. CDR1 and CDR2 from the germline V gene are SGHRS and YFSETQ. The CDR3 length is 16 residues. The CDR3 spells CASSSLAGAGGGTQYF. The CDR3 DNA reads TGCGCCAGCAGCTCTTTAGCGGGGGCCGGCGGGGGTACGCAGTATTTT.

This chain uses TRBV4-1 with TRBJ2-7, with TRBD1 identical over 8 bases. After removal of 3 bases from V and 1 base from J, the junction contained 17 bases not matched to a gene. Germline values: CDR1 MGHRA, CDR2 YSYEKL. This CDR3 spans 19 amino acids. CDR3 in amino acids: CASSQTPILRRDRSYEQYF. The CDR3 bases are TGCGCCAGCAGCCAGACACCGATCCTCAGGCGGGACAGGTCCTACGAGCAGTACTTC.

The rearrangement uses TRBV4-3 and TRBJ1-2; 8 bases fit TRBD1. The J segment lost 4 bases and the V segment lost 0 bases, leaving 4 bases of the junction unmatched. CDR1 and CDR2 (germline): LGHNA, YSLEER. CDR3 length equals 15 residues. Written as DNA, the CDR3 is TGCGCCAGCAGCCAAGACAGGGGGCTTGGCTATGGCTACACCTTC. Translation gives CASSQDRGLGYGYTF.

The gene calls are TRBV7-9 and TRBJ2-5; D not resolved. The length of the CDR3 is 11 residues. Germline CDR1 and CDR2: SEHNR and FQNEAQ (reference sequence). Trimming cost V 4 bases and J 4 bases, with 4 bases left between them. CDR3 sequence (DNA): TGTGCCAGCAGCTGGAGAGAGACCCAGTACTTC. Its protein is CASSWRETQYF.

This clone showed up just a few times. The V and J genes are TRBV28 and TRBJ1-2; 11 nucleotides align to TRBD1. Germline V CDR1 and CDR2: MDHEN, SYDVKM. This CDR3 is 15 amino acids long. V was clipped by 5 bases and J by 6 bases; unmatched bases: 8. This CDR3 reads CASSPPGQGAHGYTF. CDR3 DNA: TGTGCCAGCAGTCCTCCCGGACAGGGGGCGCATGGCTACACCTTC.

The chain employs TRBV11-2 and TRBJ2-1, with TRBD1 matching 9 bases. This CDR3 contains 16 residues. Germline trimming cut 6 bases from V and 1 base from J; bases unmatched to any gene: 7. Germline V CDR1 and CDR2: SGHAT, FQNNGV. Here the CDR3 DNA reads TGTGCCAGCAGGTCTACCGGGACAGGGTCCTACAATGAGCAGTTCTTC. This encodes CASRSTGTGSYNEQFF. Looking up the rest from reference TRBV11-2 and TRBJ2-1 gives the full variable domain: EAGVAQSPRYKIIEKRQSVAFWCNPISGHATLYWYQQILGQGPKLLIQFQNNGVVDDSQLPKDRFSAERLKGVDSTLKIQPAKLEDSAVYLCASRSTGTGSYNEQFFGPGTRLTVL.

The chain recombines TRBV30 with TRBJ2-7; 8 bases align to TRBD1. Germline V gene data show CDR1 as GTSNPN and CDR2 as SVGIG (reference sequence). V lost 3 bases and J lost 5; bases outside the gene matches: 6. The CDR3 sequence is 13 residues long. In DNA form, the CDR3 reads TGTGCCTGGAGGCGACAGGGGCGAGACGAGCAGTACTTC. This encodes CAWRRQGRDEQYF. Using reference TRBV30 and TRBJ2-7 for the parts outside the CDR3, the full variable domain is SQTIHQWPATLVQPVGSPLSLECTVEGTSNPNLYWYRQAAGRGLQLLFYSVGIGQISSEVPQNLSASRPQDRQFILSSKKLLLSDSGFYLCAWRRQGRDEQYFGPGTRLTVT.

The chain combines TRBV2 with TRBJ1-6; TRBD1 is a possible D gene (5 bases). CDR3 length: 17 amino acids. V lost 3 bases and J 6 bases, leaving 18 bases between the germline ends. Germline CDR1 reads SNHLY; CDR2 reads FYNNEI. The CDR3 DNA is TGTGCCAGCAGTGATGGCCTCAGGGATGCCACTAATTCACCCCTCCACTTT. Amino acids: CASSDGLRDATNSPLHF.

The chain has TRBV6-4 and TRBJ2-2; possible D gene TRBD2, 5 bases. The CDR3 contains 15 residues. V was shortened by 4 bases and J by 1 base, with 10 bases between the two germline ends. The germline gives CDR1 MRHNA, CDR2 SNTAGT. The CDR3 coding sequence is TGTGCCAGCAGTGTACAGAGCGGGAACACCGGGGAGCTGTTTTTT. Translated: CASSVQSGNTGELFF.

Here the CDR3 DNA reads TGTGCCAGCATTAAAGCGGGACAGGGGGATCCCTACGAGCAGTACTTC. Translated, it gives CASIKAGQGDPYEQYF. The rearrangement joins TRBV2 to TRBJ2-7; 11 positions match TRBD1. Unmatched junction bases numbered 10, after V lost 7 bases and J lost 2 bases. Germline CDR1 reads SNHLY; CDR2 reads FYNNEI. This CDR3 has 16 residues.

The rearrangement uses TRBV10-1 and TRBJ2-3, with 11 bases lining up with TRBD2. CDR1 is WNHNN and CDR2 is SYGVQD in the germline V gene (reference sequence). V shed 3 bases and J 4 bases; nucleotides not matched to a gene: 3. This CDR3 comprises 15 residues. The CDR3 sequence is CASSDIAGGPDTQYF. The CDR3, as DNA: TGCGCCAGCAGTGATATAGCGGGGGGGCCAGATACGCAGTATTTT.

The rearrangement links TRBV3-2 to TRBJ1-2; the table assigns TRBD1, which was not confirmed against the DNA. TRBV3-2 is recorded as a pseudogene. The CDR3 contains 9 residues. CDR3 sequence: CARDNGYTF. CDR3 in DNA: TGTGCCAGGGACAATGGCTACACCTTC.

The chain recombines TRBV9 with TRBJ2-5, with TRBD1 matching over 7 bases. Germline lookup yields CDR1 SGDLS and CDR2 YYNGEE. With V trimmed by 3 bases and J by 1 base, 0 bases remained unmatched. This CDR3 has 13 amino acids. The CDR3 region is CASSDRGQETQYF. CDR3 nucleotide sequence: TGTGCCAGCAGCGACAGGGGCCAAGAGACCCAGTACTTC.

The chain employs TRBV30 and TRBJ2-3, with D perhaps TRBD2 (7 bases). Germline V gene sequence: CDR1 GTSNPN, CDR2 SVGIG (reference sequence). CDR3 length equals 14 residues. Trimming took off 8 bases at V and 6 bases at J, with 21 bases between the two ends. CDR3 in amino acids: CAHVGGGGNDTQYF. CDR3 DNA: TGTGCCCACGTCGGGGGCGGGGGTAACGATACGCAGTATTTT.

The rearrangement uses TRBV11-3 and TRBJ1-6; D is uncertain. V dropped 5 bases and J dropped 5 bases, with 19 bases sitting between them. Germline CDR1 SGHNT, CDR2 YENEEA. The CDR3 extends over 17 amino acids. CDR3 sequence reads: CASSQRIGTADNSPLHF. The CDR3 DNA is TGTGCCAGCAGCCAGAGAATAGGCACAGCGGATAATTCACCCCTCCACTTT.

This clone was detected a few times. The rearrangement links TRBV5-6 to TRBJ1-4; tentatively, D is TRBD1 (5 bases). Trimming shortened V by 1 base and J by 2 bases, and 12 bases separated the two germline ends. The germline CDR1 and CDR2 sequences are SGHDT and YYEEEE. The CDR3 length is 16 residues. The CDR3 bases are TGTGCCAGCAGCTTGCCGTTGGGGCACACTAATGAAAAACTGTTTTTT. Protein: CASSLPLGHTNEKLFF.

The chain links TRBV14 to TRBJ1-6; D is ambiguous. Trimming pared 1 base from V and 0 bases from J, leaving 13 bases between. The CDR3 runs 18 residues. Germline CDR1 reads SGHDN; CDR2 reads FVKESK. The CDR3 coding sequence is TGTGCCAGCAGCCAAGGAGGTCTTACTAGCTCCTATAATTCACCCCTCCACTTT. Protein: CASSQGGLTSSYNSPLHF.

In DNA form, the CDR3 reads TGTGCCAGCAGTTCATACCCAGGTTCTTACTATGGCTACACCTTC. This gives the protein CASSSYPGSYYGYTF. The chain has TRBV6-5 and TRBJ1-2, with D unresolved. Germline-derived CDR1 and CDR2 are MNHEY and SVGAGI. CDR3 length: 15 amino acids. V was trimmed by 4 bases and J by 3 bases, leaving 15 bases between them.

The V gene is TRBV13, the J gene TRBJ2-1, with D perhaps TRBD2 (6 bases). The CDR3 contains 14 residues. Germline V gene lookup returns CDR1 PRHDT and CDR2 FYEKMQ (reference sequence). Trimming cost V 5 bases and J 9 bases, with 17 bases left between them. The CDR3: CASSEDGTPGEQFF. The CDR3 DNA reads as TGTGCCAGCAGCGAGGACGGGACTCCGGGTGAGCAGTTCTTC.

The chain's CDR3 is CASSRYLAGTGDSPLHF. DNA of the CDR3: TGCGCCAGCAGCCGATACTTGGCCGGGACAGGGGATTCACCCCTCCACTTT. V usage is TRBV5-1 and J usage is TRBJ1-6; 10 positions agree with TRBD1. There are 17 residues in the CDR3. V trimming: 4 bases; J trimming: 8 bases; junction bases outside the gene matches: 12. Germline-derived CDR1 and CDR2 are SGHRS and YFSETQ.

V gene TRBV29-1 combines with J gene TRBJ1-1; D perhaps matches TRBD1 (5 bases). The CDR3 runs to 13 residues. Germline CDR1 is SQVTM and CDR2 is ANQGSEA. The ends were cut back, 4 bases at V and 2 bases at J, with 11 bases in the middle. The CDR3 reads CSVVGHLNTEAFF. The CDR3 bases are TGCAGCGTTGTGGGGCATTTAAACACTGAAGCTTTCTTT.

A single count supports this clone. The CDR3 region is CASSQGLAGAYEQYF. CDR3 DNA sequence: TGCGCCAGCAGCCAAGGGCTAGCGGGGGCCTACGAGCAGTACTTC. The genes are TRBV4-3 and TRBJ2-7, with 10 bases lining up with TRBD2. Germline CDR1 LGHNA, CDR2 YSLEER. The junction had 2 bases not matched to a gene; V was cut back by 1 base and J by 2 bases. The CDR3 spans 15 residues.

CDR3 nucleotide sequence: TGTGCCAGCAGAGCAGGGCTCGCAGGTGAAAAACTGTTTTTT. Translation: CASRAGLAGEKLFF. J is TRBJ1-4 and V is TRBV11-2, with D maybe TRBD1 (5 bases). Germline V gene lookup returns CDR1 SGHAT and CDR2 FQNNGV. V lost 6 bases to trimming and J lost 7 bases, with 15 bases between them. CDR3 size: 14 residues. Supplemented by reference TRBV11-2 and TRBJ1-4, the full variable domain reads EAGVAQSPRYKIIEKRQSVAFWCNPISGHATLYWYQQILGQGPKLLIQFQNNGVVDDSQLPKDRFSAERLKGVDSTLKIQPAKLEDSAVYLCASRAGLAGEKLFFGSGTQLSVL.

V usage is TRBV5-1 and J usage is TRBJ1-4, with D possibly being TRBD1 (5 bases). The CDR3 extends over 13 amino acids. Trimming removed 4 bases at V and 6 bases at J, with 10 bases between. Germline assignment: CDR1 SGHRS and CDR2 YFSETQ. The CDR3 bases are TGCGCCAGCAGCCCGGGGGGTGATGAAAAACTGTTTTTT. Translating it yields CASSPGGDEKLFF.

This CDR3 reads CASSQSPGQGAHPVSTDTQYF. DNA for the CDR3: TGTGCCAGCAGCCAATCACCGGGACAGGGGGCACACCCAGTTAGCACAGATACGCAGTATTTT. The chain links TRBV16 to TRBJ2-3; 12 bases line up with TRBD1. Trimming took 0 bases from V and 0 from J; bases not matched to a gene: 13. The CDR3 runs to 21 residues. Germline CDR1 reads KGHSY; CDR2 reads FQNENV.

V and J are TRBV5-1 and TRBJ1-1; 8 bases match TRBD1. The CDR3 covers 15 residues. Germline loops: CDR1 SGHRS, CDR2 YFSETQ. V lost 2 bases to trimming and J lost 1 base; unmatched junction nucleotides: 4. CDR3 region: CASSFTGTGNTEAFF. CDR3 coding DNA: TGCGCCAGCAGCTTTACCGGGACAGGGAACACTGAAGCTTTCTTT.

The CDR3 spells CSVELAGGQRTDTQYF. CDR3 nucleotides: TGCAGCGTTGAACTAGCGGGGGGACAACGCACAGATACGCAGTATTTT. The rearrangement uses TRBV29-1 and TRBJ2-3; 11 bases line up with TRBD2. Germline assignment: CDR1 SQVTM and CDR2 ANQGSEA. The CDR3 length is 16 residues. V gave up 2 bases and J gave up 1 base; unmatched junction bases: 5.

For the CDR3, the DNA is TGTGCCACGCAACGGACTGACCCGAGAAATGAGCAGTTCTTC. Translating gives CATQRTDPRNEQFF. The V call is TRBV10-3, the J call TRBJ2-1; possible D gene TRBD2, 5 bases. V was clipped by 10 bases and J by 7 bases, with 20 bases between them. The V gene's germline CDR1 is ENHRY and CDR2 SYGVKD. The CDR3 has 14 amino acids.

By share, this clone counts as medium-sized. The chain joins TRBV7-2 to TRBJ1-4, with D maybe TRBD1 (5 bases). V was clipped by 4 bases and J by 2 bases, with 14 bases between them. The CDR3 is 16 residues long. Germline-derived CDR1 and CDR2 are SGHTA and FQGNSA. CDR3: CASSSHQAGTNEKLFF. The CDR3 region has the DNA TGTGCCAGCAGCTCCCACCAGGCAGGGACTAATGAAAAACTGTTTTTT.

The chain couples TRBV6-1 to TRBJ1-2; TRBD1 matches at 9 bases. There are 15 residues in the CDR3. J was trimmed by 5 bases and V by 4 bases; bases with no gene match: 8. In germline, CDR1 is MNHNS, CDR2 SASEGT. This chain's CDR3 is CASSGQRTGDYGYTF. CDR3 nucleotides: TGTGCCAGCAGTGGCCAACGGACAGGGGATTATGGCTACACCTTC.